Each of the 22 T cell receptor beta chains below was sequenced from the same sample in a study of blood T cell repertoires in COVID-19 (dated by TCRdb to about 2020). Library creation used the immunoSEQ multiplex PCR assay. TCRdb took over this immuneACCESS table, retaining in-frame rearrangements with V and J assigned. Such tables are incomplete; in checked studies, under half of the missing clones stem from an unresolved V gene, and the remainder is unexplained. The sample table records roughly 200,000 clones; approximately 90% of these occur just once. Clones ranked in the top ten supply approximately 1.8% of the sample. The sample comprised peripheral blood. The receptor set was obtained from a man between 65 and 80 years old with acute or convalescent COVID-19.

The rearrangement joins TRBV7-9 to TRBJ1-6; 10 bases fit TRBD1. The CDR3 runs 14 residues. Germline CDR1 is SEHNR and CDR2 is FQNEAQ (reference sequence). V trimming: 6 bases; J trimming: 8 bases; junction bases outside the gene matches: 4. CDR3 sequence (DNA): TGTGCCAGCAGGGGACAGGGGAGAGATTCACCCCTCCACTTT. The encoded protein is CASRGQGRDSPLHF.

This chain joins TRBV25-1 and TRBJ2-3; 14 nucleotides match TRBD2. Trimming took 6 bases from V and 8 from J; bases not matched to a gene: 10. The CDR3 runs to 16 residues. Germline CDR1 reads MGHDK; CDR2 reads SYGVNS. The CDR3 sequence: CASSSGLAGGMSTQYF. The CDR3, as DNA: TGTGCCAGCAGCTCAGGACTAGCGGGAGGAATGAGTACGCAGTATTTT.

V is TRBV5-4 and J is TRBJ2-2; TRBD2 matches at 7 bases. With V trimmed by 4 bases and J by 0 bases, 9 bases remained unmatched. The CDR3 is 17 amino acids. In germline, CDR1 is SGHNT, CDR2 YYREEE (reference sequence). CDR3 loop: CASSLGLGASNTGELFF. The CDR3 nucleotides read TGTGCCAGCAGCCTCGGACTAGGCGCCTCGAACACCGGGGAGCTGTTTTTT.

The chain has TRBV5-5 and TRBJ2-1; D is perhaps TRBD2 (6 bases). The CDR3 extends over 14 amino acids. V lost 3 bases and J 6 bases, leaving 13 bases between the germline ends. Germline V gene sequence: CDR1 SGHKS, CDR2 YYEKEE (reference sequence). For the CDR3, the DNA is TGTGCCAGCAGCTCAGGAGGGCAGGTCAATGAGCAGTTCTTC. Translating gives CASSSGGQVNEQFF.

This clone occurred once. The chain combines TRBV7-9 with TRBJ2-3; 7 nucleotides match TRBD2. Germline V gene sequence: CDR1 SEHNR, CDR2 FQNEAQ (reference sequence). The J segment lost 2 bases and the V segment lost 5 bases, leaving 13 bases of the junction unmatched. There are 17 residues in the CDR3. The CDR3 here is CASSRSRGGRLTDTQYF. The CDR3, as DNA: TGTGCCAGCAGCCGTTCGAGGGGCGGGAGACTCACAGATACGCAGTATTTT.

This clone was seen only a few times. The V call is TRBV29-1, the J call TRBJ2-7; 7 nucleotides agree with TRBD1. The CDR3 extends over 12 amino acids. Looked up from germline, CDR1 is SQVTM and CDR2 is ANQGSEA. V gave up 4 bases and J gave up 2 bases; unmatched junction bases: 2. The CDR3 DNA reads TGCAGCGTTGTTGGACAGGCCTACGAGCAGTACTTC. The encoded protein is CSVVGQAYEQYF.

This chain uses TRBV28 with TRBJ1-1; 8 nucleotides line up with TRBD1. CDR1 MDHEN and CDR2 SYDVKM come from the germline V gene. The CDR3 length is 13 residues. Losses at the gene ends were 9 bases for V and 1 base for J; bases not matched to a gene: 4. The CDR3 loop is CASRTGRNTEAFF. DNA of the CDR3: TGTGCCAGTCGGACAGGGAGGAACACTGAAGCTTTCTTT.

The chain carries TRBV5-6 and TRBJ1-3; 9 bases match TRBD1. With 0 bases clipped from V and 3 bases from J, the junction kept 4 bases outside the gene matches. The CDR3 runs to 16 residues. Germline CDR1 and CDR2: SGHDT and YYEEEE. CDR3 residues: CASSLDRGRYGNTIYF. The CDR3 region has the DNA TGTGCCAGCAGCTTGGACAGGGGGCGCTATGGAAACACCATATATTTT.

The J gene is TRBJ2-4, the V gene TRBV5-8, with D unclear. The CDR3 covers 17 residues. Trimming stripped 4 bases from V and 0 bases from J, with 17 bases between. Germline V gives CDR1 SGHTS, CDR2 YDEGEE. The CDR3: CASSTRMTGLAKNIQYF. As DNA, the CDR3 is TGTGCCAGCAGCACGAGGATGACGGGTCTAGCCAAAAACATTCAGTACTTC.

V usage is TRBV7-3 and J usage is TRBJ2-1; 15 bases fit TRBD2. Germline loops: CDR1 SGHTA, CDR2 FQGTGA. CDR3 length: 18 residues. V was clipped by 1 base and J by 9 bases; unmatched bases: 10. The CDR3 here is CASSLRGPWTSGRVEQFF. In DNA, the CDR3 is TGTGCCAGCAGCTTAAGGGGTCCGTGGACTAGCGGGAGGGTTGAGCAGTTCTTC.

The chain has TRBV11-2 and TRBJ2-5, with TRBD1 identical over 9 bases. The CDR3 has 15 amino acids. After removal of 5 bases from V and 6 bases from J, the junction contained 10 bases not matched to a gene. Germline CDR1 SGHAT, CDR2 FQNNGV. DNA for the CDR3: TGTGCCAGCAGCCCCGCGGGACAGGGCTTCAAGACCCAGTACTTC. This sequence encodes CASSPAGQGFKTQYF.

The rearrangement joins TRBV1 to TRBJ1-4; the table's TRBD1 call for D was not verified on the DNA. TRBV1 is noted as a pseudogene. CDR3 length: 15 residues. Here the CDR3 DNA reads TGCACCAGCAGCCAGGAGGACAGGGGGCGGGAAAAACTGTTTTTT. Amino acid sequence: CTSSQEDRGREKLFF.

This chain joins TRBV19 and TRBJ2-2; perhaps TRBD2 as D (5 bases). Trimming removed 7 bases from V and 5 bases from J, with 14 bases in between. CDR1 and CDR2 from the germline V gene are LNHDA and SQIVND (reference sequence). The CDR3 is 14 amino acids. For the CDR3, the DNA is TGTGCCAGTACTTCCAGACGGGATACCGGGGAGCTGTTTTTT. Its protein is CASTSRRDTGELFF.

This chain connects TRBV29-1 to TRBJ2-1; 8 bases match TRBD2. CDR1 SQVTM and CDR2 ANQGSEA come from the germline V gene. After removal of 7 bases from V and 0 bases from J, the junction contained 8 bases not matched to a gene. The CDR3 covers 15 residues. CDR3 in amino acids: CSDRLASSSYNEQFF. CDR3 DNA sequence: TGCAGCGACCGACTAGCGTCAAGCTCCTACAATGAGCAGTTCTTC.

This clone has only one observation. This chain uses TRBV6-5 with TRBJ2-2, with TRBD2 identical over 11 bases. The germline V gene encodes CDR1 MNHEY and CDR2 SVGAGI. The J segment lost 4 bases and the V segment lost 6 bases, leaving 4 bases of the junction unmatched. The CDR3 contains 15 residues. In DNA, the CDR3 is TGTGCCAGCAGACCTCTAGCGGGAGGCACCGGGGAGCTGTTTTTT. This sequence encodes CASRPLAGGTGELFF.

V gene TRBV6-5 combines with J gene TRBJ1-5; D perhaps matches TRBD1 (6 bases). This CDR3 region has 15 residues. Germline lookup yields CDR1 MNHEY and CDR2 SVGAGI. V lost 0 bases and J 6 bases, leaving 12 bases between the germline ends. The CDR3 DNA follows: TGTGCCAGCAGTTACTCGACAGGCCGGGGTCAGCCCCAGCATTTT. Translation: CASSYSTGRGQPQHF.

A few counts support this clone. The chain links TRBV6-6 to TRBJ1-5, with D perhaps matching TRBD1 (6 bases). Germline-derived CDR1 and CDR2 are MNHNY and SVGAGI (reference sequence). This CDR3 comprises 16 residues. Trimming left V 4 bases short and J 4 bases short, with 17 bases between. The CDR3: CASSSFGQLANQPQHF. CDR3 sequence (DNA): TGTGCCAGCAGTTCCTTCGGACAGTTAGCAAATCAGCCCCAGCATTTT.

The V gene is TRBV19, the J gene TRBJ2-1, with TRBD1 matching over 10 bases. After removal of 4 bases from V and 9 bases from J, the junction contained 6 bases not matched to a gene. Per germline, CDR1 LNHDA and CDR2 SQIVND (reference sequence). This CDR3 is built from 14 residues. The DNA of the CDR3 is TGTGCCAGTAGTAATAGACAGGGGGCATCTGAGCAGTTCTTC. It is translated as CASSNRQGASEQFF.

The chain is built from TRBV5-4 and TRBJ2-2, with D perhaps matching TRBD2 (5 bases). This CDR3 comprises 16 residues. Germline CDR1 and CDR2: SGHNT and YYREEE (reference sequence). The V gene lost 5 bases and the J gene lost 3 bases, with 17 bases spanning the gap. CDR3 amino acids: CASSSRRGRDTGELFF. The CDR3 bases are TGTGCCAGCAGTTCTCGACGGGGAAGAGACACCGGGGAGCTGTTTTTT.

About this clone: This specimen includes other DNA sequences encoding the same CDR3. V gene TRBV2 combines with J gene TRBJ1-5; 9 bases match TRBD1. With V trimmed by 4 bases and J by 2 bases, 0 bases remained unmatched. There are 14 residues in the CDR3. Germline V lookup: CDR1 SNHLY, CDR2 FYNNEI. The CDR3 DNA is TGTGCCAGCAGTGGGACAGGGGGCAATCAGCCCCAGCATTTT. Its protein product is CASSGTGGNQPQHF. The full variable domain, in which reference TRBV2 and TRBJ1-5 provide the parts outside the CDR3, is EPEVTQTPSHQVTQMGQEVILRCVPISNHLYFYWYRQILGQKVEFLVSFYNNEISEKSEIFDDQFSVERPDGSNFTLKIRSTKLEDSAMYFCASSGTGGNQPQHFGDGTRLSIL.

The count of this clone is one. This chain connects TRBV2 to TRBJ2-3, with D possibly matching TRBD2 (6 bases). Germline assignment: CDR1 SNHLY and CDR2 FYNNEI. V dropped 0 bases and J dropped 3 bases, with 10 bases sitting between them. CDR3 length: 15 residues. CDR3 coding DNA: TGTGCCAGCAGTGAAGCGCGGAGGGAAACAGATACGCAGTATTTT. Translation: CASSEARRETDTQYF.

The rearrangement uses TRBV3-1 (or the pseudogene TRBV3-2) and TRBJ1-1, with a possible D match to TRBD1 (5 bases). V lost 6 bases, J lost 3 bases, and 11 bases lay in between. This CDR3 spans 13 amino acids. Germline V gene sequence: CDR1 LGHDT, CDR2 YNNKEL (reference sequence). The CDR3 DNA sequence: TGTGCCAGCAGGGGCAGGGAGGACACTGAAGCTTTCTTT. This encodes CASRGREDTEAFF.